The 16 T cell receptor beta chains below come from one sample, sequenced in a study of blood T cell repertoires in COVID-19. The method was immunoSEQ multiplex PCR; TCRdb's version includes in-frame clones alone and lacks a portion of them. Of some 300,000 clones in the sample, roughly 90% were seen once. The sample comprised PBMCs or T cells enriched from blood (not recorded which). These receptors were collected from a young woman who had been exposed to COVID-19.

The chain is built from TRBV15 and TRBJ2-7; 9 positions match TRBD1. This CDR3 has 15 residues. V shed 3 bases and J 3 bases; nucleotides not matched to a gene: 6. Germline V gene sequence: CDR1 LNHNV, CDR2 YYDKDF (reference sequence). CDR3 amino acids: CATSRGQGIDYEQYF. The CDR3 nucleotides read TGTGCCACCAGCAGGGGACAGGGAATTGACTACGAGCAGTACTTC.

The chain links TRBV13 to TRBJ1-1, with 7 bases lining up with TRBD1. The trim removed 5 bases at V and 4 bases at J, leaving 1 base unmatched. CDR3 length equals 12 residues. Germline-derived CDR1 and CDR2 are PRHDT and FYEKMQ (reference sequence). As DNA, the CDR3 is TGTGCCAGCAGCGGACAGGTCACTGAAGCTTTCTTT. This translates into CASSGQVTEAFF.

This sequence joins TRBV21-1 and TRBJ2-7; the table's D call, TRBD2, was not checked against the DNA. TRBV21-1 is a listed pseudogene. There are 19 residues in the CDR3. The CDR3 loop is CASSKETTSGGAEIHEQYF. The CDR3 bases are TGTGCCAGCAGCAAAGAGACGACTAGCGGGGGGGCCGAAATCCACGAGCAGTACTTC.

V and J are TRBV5-1 and TRBJ2-2; 8 bases agree with TRBD2. Losses at the gene ends were 2 bases for V and 1 base for J; bases not matched to a gene: 4. There are 16 residues in the CDR3. Germline values: CDR1 SGHRS, CDR2 YFSETQ. CDR3 protein: CASSFTRGENTGELFF. The CDR3 DNA reads as TGCGCCAGCAGCTTTACGCGGGGGGAGAACACCGGGGAGCTGTTTTTT. The full variable domain, rest sourced from reference TRBV5-1 and TRBJ2-2, is KAGVTQTPRYLIKTRGQQVTLSCSPISGHRSVSWYQQTPGQGLQFLFEYFSETQRNKGNFPGRFSGRQFSNSRSEMNVSTLELGDSALYLCASSFTRGENTGELFFGEGSRLTVL.

Only a few counts were recorded for this clone. The V call is TRBV4-1, the J call TRBJ1-2; D remains unclear. Trimming stripped 0 bases from V and 4 bases from J, with 15 bases between. The CDR3 extends over 16 amino acids. CDR1 and CDR2 (germline): MGHRA, YSYEKL. The CDR3 DNA sequence: TGCGCCAGCAGCCAAGATCAGGCAGACGCGACCTATGGCTACACCTTC. Translated: CASSQDQADATYGYTF.

The chain is built from TRBV7-8 and TRBJ2-5, with 8 nucleotides matching TRBD2. This CDR3 region has 17 residues. Germline V gene data show CDR1 as SGHVS and CDR2 as FQNEAQ. Unmatched junction bases numbered 14, after V lost 3 bases and J lost 5 bases. The DNA for the CDR3 is TGTGCCAGCAGCTTTGGGGCGGGGGGTCGGCGGGTGGAGACCCAGTACTTC. This codes for CASSFGAGGRRVETQYF.

The J gene is TRBJ1-1, the V gene TRBV18; tentative D call: TRBD1 (5 bases). CDR3 size: 13 residues. Deletions cut 6 bases from V and 8 bases from J, with 16 bases between. The V gene's germline CDR1 is KGHSH and CDR2 LQKENI. This CDR3 reads CASSPRGDNEAFF. The CDR3 coding sequence is TGTGCCAGCTCCCCGCGGGGCGACAACGAAGCTTTCTTT.

V and J are TRBV7-3 and TRBJ2-1; 9 bases are shared with TRBD1. Germline V gives CDR1 SGHTA, CDR2 FQGTGA. This CDR3 comprises 15 residues. Unmatched junction bases numbered 10, after V lost 5 bases and J lost 8 bases. CDR3 coding DNA: TGTGCCAGCAGCCCTATAGGGGACAGGGTGGATGAGCAGTTCTTC. Its translation: CASSPIGDRVDEQFF.

V gene TRBV12-5 combines with J gene TRBJ2-7; TRBD2 matches 12 bases. The V gene's germline CDR1 is LGHNT and CDR2 FRNRAP. The CDR3 runs to 15 residues. The junction had 6 bases not matched to a gene; V was cut back by 6 bases and J by 3 bases. CDR3 in DNA: TGTGCTAGTGGAAACGGACTAGCGGGACGCTACGAGCAGTACTTC. Translated: CASGNGLAGRYEQYF.

The chain couples TRBV7-9 to TRBJ2-7; possible D gene TRBD2, 5 bases. Trimming removed 1 base from V and 2 bases from J, with 15 bases in between. CDR3 length equals 16 residues. CDR1 and CDR2 (germline): SEHNR, FQNEAQ (reference sequence). The CDR3 DNA reads as TGTGCCAGCAGCTTAGGTGGGGAGTATCGAACCTACGAGCAGTACTTC. Amino acid sequence: CASSLGGEYRTYEQYF.

This clone was recorded once. The rearrangement links TRBV24-1 to TRBJ1-5; D gene ambiguous. CDR1 and CDR2 (germline): KGHDR, SFDVKD. The length of the CDR3 is 14 residues. Trimming stripped 2 bases from V and 0 bases from J, with 4 bases between. DNA for the CDR3: TGTGCCACCAGTGATTACTATAGCAATCAGCCCCAGCATTTT. This translates into CATSDYYSNQPQHF.

The chain has TRBV3-1 (or the pseudogene TRBV3-2) and TRBJ1-3; D might be TRBD1 (6 bases). CDR3 length: 14 residues. V was trimmed by 1 base and J by 6 bases, leaving 10 bases between them. Germline V gene sequence: CDR1 LGHDT, CDR2 YNNKEL (reference sequence). The CDR3 bases are TGTGCCAGCAGCCAAGTGCCAGGGGCAAACACCATATATTTT. It specifies CASSQVPGANTIYF.

The CDR3 protein is CASSFVEPPSPLHF. CDR3 DNA sequence: TGTGCCAGTAGTTTTGTAGAGCCACCTTCCCCCCTCCACTTT. The chain carries TRBV19 and TRBJ1-6; the D is unclear. The V gene lost 5 bases and the J gene lost 13 bases, with 18 bases spanning the gap. The length of the CDR3 is 14 residues. Germline CDR1 is LNHDA and CDR2 is SQIVND (reference sequence).

In this sample, this clone turned up a few times. The V gene is TRBV5-1, the J gene TRBJ2-7, with 9 nucleotides matching TRBD1. The length of the CDR3 is 14 residues. Germline-derived CDR1 and CDR2 are SGHRS and YFSETQ. V dropped 4 bases and J dropped 5; count of bases not matched to a gene: 7. CDR3 nucleotides: TGCGCCAGCAGCGAACAGGGGGCTACCCACGAGCAGTACTTC. This translates into CASSEQGATHEQYF.

This chain joins TRBV6-2 or TRBV6-3 and TRBJ2-1, with a possible D match to TRBD2 (5 bases). Deletions cut 6 bases from V and 0 bases from J, with 15 bases between. This CDR3 contains 16 residues. The germline V gene has CDR1 MNHEY and CDR2 SVGEGT. The CDR3, as DNA: TGTGCCAGCAGACCTCGCGGACTGTTCTCCTACAATGAGCAGTTCTTC. Its protein is CASRPRGLFSYNEQFF.

This clone was detected only once. The chain joins TRBV27 to TRBJ1-6; D gene unclear. CDR3 length: 15 residues. Per germline, CDR1 MNHEY and CDR2 SMNVEV (reference sequence). V dropped 6 bases and J dropped 1 base, with 10 bases sitting between them. The CDR3 DNA follows: TGTGCCAGCAGCTTAAGCCCTTCCTATAATTCACCCCTCCACTTT. It translates to CASSLSPSYNSPLHF.